This T cell receptor beta chain originates from a study of beta chain features in type 1 diabetes. The trim removed 5 bases at V and 1 base at J, leaving 5 bases unmatched. The CDR3 extends over 15 amino acids. Germline CDR1 is SEHNR and CDR2 is FQNEAQ (reference sequence). As every portion of the isolated RNA was reverse transcribed, the sequencing read expressed TCRB transcripts. TCRdb's copy holds only in-frame clones and misses some; the assay was immunoSEQ multiplex PCR. The data contain some 410,000 clones, about 15% of them singletons. The receptor comes from a man aged 25 to 45 in good health. V and J are TRBV7-9 and TRBJ2-1; 7 nucleotides agree with TRBD2. Input material: naive CD4+ T cells from blood. This chain's CDR3 is CASSPSGESYNEQFF. The CDR3 coding sequence is TGTGCCAGCAGCCCCAGCGGGGAATCCTACAATGAGCAGTTCTTC.